This entry concerns a single TCR beta chain. The entry originates in a study of blood T cell repertoires in COVID-19. The overall study: From the United States, Italy and Spain came samples of acute and convalescent COVID-19. In each case, the material was cDNA or gDNA derived from T cells, B-cell-depleted T cells, or PBMCs.

Sequenced by immunoSEQ multiplex PCR; TCRdb stores in-frame clones only, minus some. The repertoire consists of 80,000 to 100,000 clones, with 86% occurring once and the leading ten covering roughly 20%. V was trimmed by 7 bases and J by 4 bases, leaving 13 bases between them. The CDR3 is 13 amino acids. Germline loops: CDR1 SNHLY, CDR2 FYNNEI. Material for sequencing was peripheral blood. The receptor's source is a woman of 80 years or more with acute or convalescent COVID-19. The chain combines TRBV2 with TRBJ1-2; possibly TRBD1 for D (5 bases). CDR3 sequence (DNA): TGTGCCAGCAAGCAACAGGCTAGCTATGGCTACACCTTC. Translated: CASKQQASYGYTF.